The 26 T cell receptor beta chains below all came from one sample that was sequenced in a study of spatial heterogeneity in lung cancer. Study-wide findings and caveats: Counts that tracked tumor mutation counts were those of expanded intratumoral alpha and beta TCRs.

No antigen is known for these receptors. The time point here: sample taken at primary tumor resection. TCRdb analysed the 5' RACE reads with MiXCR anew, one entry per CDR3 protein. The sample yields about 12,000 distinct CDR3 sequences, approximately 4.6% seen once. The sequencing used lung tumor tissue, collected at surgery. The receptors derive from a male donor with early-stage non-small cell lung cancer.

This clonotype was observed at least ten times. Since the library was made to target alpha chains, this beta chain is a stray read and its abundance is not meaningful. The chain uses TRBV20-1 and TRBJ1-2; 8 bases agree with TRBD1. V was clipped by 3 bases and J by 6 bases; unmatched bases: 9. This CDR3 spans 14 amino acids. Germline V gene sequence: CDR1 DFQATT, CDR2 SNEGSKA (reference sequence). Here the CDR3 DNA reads TGCAGTGCTAGGACACCGGGACAGGCGGATGGCTACACCTTC. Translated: CSARTPGQADGYTF.

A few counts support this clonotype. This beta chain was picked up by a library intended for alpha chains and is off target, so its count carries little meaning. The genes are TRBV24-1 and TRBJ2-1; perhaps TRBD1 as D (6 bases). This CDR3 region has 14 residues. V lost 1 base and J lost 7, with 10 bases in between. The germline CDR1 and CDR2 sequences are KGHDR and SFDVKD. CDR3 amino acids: CATSDFPGENEQFF. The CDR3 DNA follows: TGTGCCACCAGTGATTTCCCAGGGGAAAATGAGCAGTTCTTC.

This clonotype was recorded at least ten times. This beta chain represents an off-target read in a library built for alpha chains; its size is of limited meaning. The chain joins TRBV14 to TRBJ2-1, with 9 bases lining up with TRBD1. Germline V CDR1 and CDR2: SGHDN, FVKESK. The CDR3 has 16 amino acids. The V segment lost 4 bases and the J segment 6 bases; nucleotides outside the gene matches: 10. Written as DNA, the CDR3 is TGTGCCAGCAGCCGCGCCTGGACAGGGGCCCGCAATGAGCAGTTCTTC. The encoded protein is CASSRAWTGARNEQFF.

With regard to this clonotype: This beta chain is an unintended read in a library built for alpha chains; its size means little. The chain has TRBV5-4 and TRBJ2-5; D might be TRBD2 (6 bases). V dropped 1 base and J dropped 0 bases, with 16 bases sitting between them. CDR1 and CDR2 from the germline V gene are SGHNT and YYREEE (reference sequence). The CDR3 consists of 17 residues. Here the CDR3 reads CASSLMPGDGYQETQYF. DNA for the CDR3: TGTGCCAGCAGCTTGATGCCGGGGGACGGGTACCAAGAGACCCAGTACTTC.

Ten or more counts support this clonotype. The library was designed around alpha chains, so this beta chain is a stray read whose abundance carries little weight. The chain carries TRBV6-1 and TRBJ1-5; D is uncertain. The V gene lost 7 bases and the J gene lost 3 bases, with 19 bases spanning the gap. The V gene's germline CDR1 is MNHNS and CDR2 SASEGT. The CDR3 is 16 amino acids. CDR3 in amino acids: CASILEKVTYNQPQHF. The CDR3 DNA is TGTGCCAGCATTCTCGAAAAGGTGACTTACAATCAGCCCCAGCATTTT.

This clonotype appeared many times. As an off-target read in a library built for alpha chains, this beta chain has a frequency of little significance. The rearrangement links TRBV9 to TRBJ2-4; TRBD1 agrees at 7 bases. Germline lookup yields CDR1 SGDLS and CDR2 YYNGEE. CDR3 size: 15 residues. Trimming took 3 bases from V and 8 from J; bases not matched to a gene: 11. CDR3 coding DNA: TGTGCCAGCAGCGGCAGGGTAGGGGGCAGAGACATTCAGTACTTC. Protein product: CASSGRVGGRDIQYF. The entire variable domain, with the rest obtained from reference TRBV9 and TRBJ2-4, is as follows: DSGVTQTPKHLITATGQRVTLRCSPRSGDLSVYWYQQSLDQGLQFLIQYYNGEERAKGNILERFSAQQFPDLHSELNLSSLELGDSALYFCASSGRVGGRDIQYFGAGTRLSVL.

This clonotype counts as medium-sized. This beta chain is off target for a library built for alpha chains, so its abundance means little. For the CDR3, the DNA is TGTGCCAGCAGTTACTCTTATGAGCAGTTCTTC. It specifies CASSYSYEQFF. The chain combines TRBV6-2 or TRBV6-3 with TRBJ2-1, with D hard to call. Germline loops: CDR1 MNHEY, CDR2 SVGEGT. Trimming removed 0 bases at V and 8 bases at J, with 2 bases between. The CDR3 extends over 11 amino acids.

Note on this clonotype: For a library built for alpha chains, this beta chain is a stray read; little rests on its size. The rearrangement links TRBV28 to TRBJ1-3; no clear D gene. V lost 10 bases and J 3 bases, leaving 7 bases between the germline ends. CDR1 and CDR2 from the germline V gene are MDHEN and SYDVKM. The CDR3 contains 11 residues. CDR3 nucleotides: TGTGCCATCCTGAATGGAAACACCATATATTTT. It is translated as CAILNGNTIYF.

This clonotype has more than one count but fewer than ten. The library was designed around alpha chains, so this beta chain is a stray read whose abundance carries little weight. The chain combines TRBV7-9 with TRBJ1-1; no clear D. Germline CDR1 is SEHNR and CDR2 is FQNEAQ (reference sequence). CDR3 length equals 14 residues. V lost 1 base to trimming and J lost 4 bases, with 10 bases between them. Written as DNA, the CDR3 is TGTGCCAGCAGCTTAGATGCTGGCTCCACTGAAGCTTTCTTT. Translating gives CASSLDAGSTEAFF.

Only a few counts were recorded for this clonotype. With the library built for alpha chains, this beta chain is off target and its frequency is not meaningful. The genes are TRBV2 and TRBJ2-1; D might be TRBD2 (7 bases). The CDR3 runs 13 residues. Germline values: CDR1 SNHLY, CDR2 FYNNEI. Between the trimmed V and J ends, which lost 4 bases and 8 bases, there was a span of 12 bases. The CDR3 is CASSVGGQDEQFF. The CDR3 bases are TGTGCCAGCAGTGTCGGGGGGCAGGATGAGCAGTTCTTC. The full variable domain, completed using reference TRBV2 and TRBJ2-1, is EPEVTQTPSHQVTQMGQEVILRCVPISNHLYFYWYRQILGQKVEFLVSFYNNEISEKSEIFDDQFSVERPDGSNFTLKIRSTKLEDSAMYFCASSVGGQDEQFFGPGTRLTVL.

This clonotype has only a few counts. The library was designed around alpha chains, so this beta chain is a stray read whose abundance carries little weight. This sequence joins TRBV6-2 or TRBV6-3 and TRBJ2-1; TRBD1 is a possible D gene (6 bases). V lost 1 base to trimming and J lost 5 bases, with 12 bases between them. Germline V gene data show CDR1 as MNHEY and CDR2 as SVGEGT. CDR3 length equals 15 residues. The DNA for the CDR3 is TGTGCCAGCAGTTACTGGACAGCCTCGGACAATGAGCAGTTCTTC. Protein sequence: CASSYWTASDNEQFF.

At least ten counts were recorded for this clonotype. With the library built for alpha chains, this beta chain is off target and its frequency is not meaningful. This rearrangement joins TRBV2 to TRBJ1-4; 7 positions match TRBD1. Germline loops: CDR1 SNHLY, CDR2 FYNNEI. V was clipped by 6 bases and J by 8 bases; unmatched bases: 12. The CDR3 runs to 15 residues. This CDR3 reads CASSPRTGPIEKLFF. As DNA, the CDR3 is TGTGCCAGCAGCCCCAGGACAGGCCCGATAGAAAAACTGTTTTTT.

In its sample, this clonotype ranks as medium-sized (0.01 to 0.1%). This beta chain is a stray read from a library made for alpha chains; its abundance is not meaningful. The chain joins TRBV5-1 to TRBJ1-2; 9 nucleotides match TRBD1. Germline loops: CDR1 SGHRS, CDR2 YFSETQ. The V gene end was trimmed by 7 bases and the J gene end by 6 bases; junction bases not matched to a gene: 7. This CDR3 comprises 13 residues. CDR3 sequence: CASSGQGWNGYTF. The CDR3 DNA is TGCGCCAGCTCGGGACAGGGATGGAATGGCTACACCTTC. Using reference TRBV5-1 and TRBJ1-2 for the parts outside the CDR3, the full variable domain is KAGVTQTPRYLIKTRGQQVTLSCSPISGHRSVSWYQQTPGQGLQFLFEYFSETQRNKGNFPGRFSGRQFSNSRSEMNVSTLELGDSALYLCASSGQGWNGYTFGSGTRLTVV.

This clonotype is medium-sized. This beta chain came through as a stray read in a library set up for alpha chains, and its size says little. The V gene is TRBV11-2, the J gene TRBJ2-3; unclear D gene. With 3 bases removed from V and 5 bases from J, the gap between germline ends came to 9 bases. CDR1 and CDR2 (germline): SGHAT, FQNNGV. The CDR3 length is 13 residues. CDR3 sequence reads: CASSFDREDTQYF. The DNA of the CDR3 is TGTGCCAGCAGCTTCGACCGAGAAGATACGCAGTATTTT.

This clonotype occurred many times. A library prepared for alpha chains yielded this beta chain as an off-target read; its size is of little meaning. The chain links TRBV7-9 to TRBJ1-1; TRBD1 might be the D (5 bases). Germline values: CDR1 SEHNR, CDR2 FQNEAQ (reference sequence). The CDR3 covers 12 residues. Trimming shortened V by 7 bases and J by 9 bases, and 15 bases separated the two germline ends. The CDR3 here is CASTVTGGKAFF. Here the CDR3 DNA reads TGTGCCAGCACCGTCACAGGAGGGAAAGCTTTCTTT.

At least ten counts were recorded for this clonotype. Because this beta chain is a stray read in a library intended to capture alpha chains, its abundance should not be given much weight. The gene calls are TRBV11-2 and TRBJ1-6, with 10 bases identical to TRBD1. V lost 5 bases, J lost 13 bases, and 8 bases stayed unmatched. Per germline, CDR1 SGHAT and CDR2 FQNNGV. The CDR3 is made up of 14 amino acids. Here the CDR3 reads CASSKPGQGFPLHF. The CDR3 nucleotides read TGTGCCAGCAGCAAGCCGGGACAGGGGTTTCCCCTCCACTTT. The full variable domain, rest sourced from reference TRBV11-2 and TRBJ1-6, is EAGVAQSPRYKIIEKRQSVAFWCNPISGHATLYWYQQILGQGPKLLIQFQNNGVVDDSQLPKDRFSAERLKGVDSTLKIQPAKLEDSAVYLCASSKPGQGFPLHFGNGTRLTVT.

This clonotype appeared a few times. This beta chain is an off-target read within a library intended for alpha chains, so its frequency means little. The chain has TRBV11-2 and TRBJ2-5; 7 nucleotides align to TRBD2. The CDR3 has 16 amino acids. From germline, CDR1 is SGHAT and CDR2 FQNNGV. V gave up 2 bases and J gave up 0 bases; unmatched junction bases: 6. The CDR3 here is CASSLIGGGHQETQYF. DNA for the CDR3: TGTGCCAGCAGCTTAATTGGCGGGGGACACCAAGAGACCCAGTACTTC.

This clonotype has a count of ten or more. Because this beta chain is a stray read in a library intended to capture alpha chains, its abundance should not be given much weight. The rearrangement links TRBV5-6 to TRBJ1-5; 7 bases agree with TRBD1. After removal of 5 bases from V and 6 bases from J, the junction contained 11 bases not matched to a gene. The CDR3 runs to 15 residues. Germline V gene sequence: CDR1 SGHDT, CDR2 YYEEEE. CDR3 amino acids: CASSHRGGLAQPQHF. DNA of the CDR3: TGTGCCAGCAGTCACAGGGGAGGGTTAGCTCAGCCCCAGCATTTT.

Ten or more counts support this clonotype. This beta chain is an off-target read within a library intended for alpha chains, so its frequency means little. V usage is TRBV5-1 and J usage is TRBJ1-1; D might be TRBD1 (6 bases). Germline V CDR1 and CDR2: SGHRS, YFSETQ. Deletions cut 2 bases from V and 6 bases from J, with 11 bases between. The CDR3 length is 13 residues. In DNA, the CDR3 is TGCGCCAGCAGCTTACAGGGTAGGGCTGAAGCTTTCTTT. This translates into CASSLQGRAEAFF.

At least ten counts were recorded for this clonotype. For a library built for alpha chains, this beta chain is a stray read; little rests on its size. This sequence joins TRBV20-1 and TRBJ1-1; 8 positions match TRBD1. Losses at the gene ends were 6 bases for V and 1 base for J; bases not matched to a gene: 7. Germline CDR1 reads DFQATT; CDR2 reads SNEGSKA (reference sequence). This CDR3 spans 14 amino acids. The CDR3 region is CSAEDRGRNTEAFF. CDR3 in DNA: TGCAGTGCGGAAGACAGGGGAAGGAACACTGAAGCTTTCTTT.

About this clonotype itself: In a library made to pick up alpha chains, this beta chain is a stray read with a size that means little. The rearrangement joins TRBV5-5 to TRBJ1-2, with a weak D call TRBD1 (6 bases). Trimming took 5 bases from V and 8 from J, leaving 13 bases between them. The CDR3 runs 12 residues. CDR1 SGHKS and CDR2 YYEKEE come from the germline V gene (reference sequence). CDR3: CASSQDRVGYTF. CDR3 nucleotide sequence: TGTGCCAGCAGTCAGGACAGAGTCGGCTACACCTTC.

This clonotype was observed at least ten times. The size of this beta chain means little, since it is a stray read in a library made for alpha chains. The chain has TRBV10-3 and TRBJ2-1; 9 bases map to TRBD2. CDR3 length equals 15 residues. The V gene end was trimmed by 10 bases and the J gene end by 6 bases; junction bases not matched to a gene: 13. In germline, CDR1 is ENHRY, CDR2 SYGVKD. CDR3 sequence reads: CASVAAGGTVNEQFF. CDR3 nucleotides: TGTGCCAGCGTCGCTGCGGGGGGGACGGTCAATGAGCAGTTCTTC.

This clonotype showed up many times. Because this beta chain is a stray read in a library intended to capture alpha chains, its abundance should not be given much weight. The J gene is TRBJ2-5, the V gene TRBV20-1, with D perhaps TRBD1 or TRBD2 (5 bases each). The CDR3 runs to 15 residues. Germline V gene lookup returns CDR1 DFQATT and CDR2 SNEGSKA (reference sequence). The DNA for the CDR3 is TGCAGCATACCGGGACCTAACCTGTACCAAGAGACCCAGTACTTC. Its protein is CSIPGPNLYQETQYF.

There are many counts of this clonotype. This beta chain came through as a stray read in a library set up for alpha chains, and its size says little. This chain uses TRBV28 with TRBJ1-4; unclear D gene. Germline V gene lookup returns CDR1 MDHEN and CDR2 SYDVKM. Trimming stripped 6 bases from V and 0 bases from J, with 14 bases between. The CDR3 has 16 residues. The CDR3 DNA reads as TGTGCCAGCAGCTTAGCCGGGATTACAACTAATGAAAAACTGTTTTTT. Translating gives CASSLAGITTNEKLFF.

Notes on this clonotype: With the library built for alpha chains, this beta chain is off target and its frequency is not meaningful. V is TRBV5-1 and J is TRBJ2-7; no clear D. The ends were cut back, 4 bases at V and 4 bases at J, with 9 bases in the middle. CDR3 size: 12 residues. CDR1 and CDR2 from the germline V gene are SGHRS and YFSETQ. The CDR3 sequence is CASSSSGYEQYF. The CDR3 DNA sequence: TGCGCCAGCAGCAGTAGTGGTTACGAGCAGTACTTC.

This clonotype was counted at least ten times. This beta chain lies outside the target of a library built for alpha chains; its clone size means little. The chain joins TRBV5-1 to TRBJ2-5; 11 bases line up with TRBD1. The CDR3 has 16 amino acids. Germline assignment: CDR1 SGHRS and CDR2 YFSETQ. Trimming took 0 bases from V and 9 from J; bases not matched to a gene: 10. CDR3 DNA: TGCGCCAGCAGCTTGGCCGTCTGGACAGGGGGCGCGGCCCAGTACTTC. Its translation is CASSLAVWTGGAAQYF.